This is a list of T cell receptor beta chains from one sample in a study of shared clonotypes between healthy human individuals. Measured with immunoSEQ multiplex PCR; TCRdb has only the in-frame clones, and not every one. This sample has approximately 440,000 clones, with roughly 80% found just once. Sequencing used PBMCs. All receptors derive from a woman in her 40s in good health. Some clones in this sample may be carry-over from other donors' samples. The CDR3 runs from the conserved cysteine through the conserved F or W. The order of the fields is V gene, J gene, clone size, D gene, CDR3 protein, CDR3 DNA. The D gene is left open where the match is weak. Not every row has a clone size; where given, it reads once, few, many or a size class.

>TRBV7-8|TRBJ1-2|NA|NA
CASSLWQNYYGYTF
TGTGCCAGCAGCTTATGGCAGAACTACTATGGCTACACCTTC
>TRBV30|TRBJ1-5|NA|NA
CAWSADSYQPQHF
TGTGCCTGGAGTGCCGACAGTTATCAGCCCCAGCATTTT
>TRBV1|TRBJ2-1|NA|NA
CTSSLGIGTSGGEDNEQFF
TGCACCAGCAGCCTTGGAATCGGGACTAGCGGGGGAGAGGACAATGAGCAGTTCTTC
>TRBV29-1|TRBJ1-1|many|NA
CSVGKGPMNTEAFF
TGCAGCGTTGGTAAGGGGCCTATGAACACTGAGGCTTTCTTT
>TRBV18|TRBJ2-7|few|TRBD1
CASSPGQANEQYF
TGTGCCAGCTCACCAGGACAGGCGAACGAACAGTACTTC
>TRBV19|TRBJ2-7|once|NA
CASSTSYGEQYF
TGTGCCAGTAGTACGTCCTACGGCGAGCAGTACTTC
>TRBV4-1|TRBJ2-7|NA|NA
CASSQDAVTYEQYF
TGCGCCAGCAGCCAAGATGCAGTCACCTACGAGCAGTACTTC
>TRBV6-6|TRBJ1-2|NA|TRBD1
CASSQDRARVYGYTF
TGTGCCAGCAGCCAGGACAGGGCGAGGGTCTATGGCTACACCTTC
>TRBV9|TRBJ1-2|NA|NA
CASSGAGIANYGYTF
TGTGCCAGCAGCGGGGCAGGGATAGCTAACTATGGCTACACCTTC
>TRBV6-1|TRBJ2-5|few|NA
CASSEVGLETQYF
TGTGCCAGCAGTGAAGTAGGGCTGGAGACCCAGTACTTC
>TRBV5-6|TRBJ2-7|NA|TRBD2
CASSRGWTRGSYEQYF
TGTGCCAGCAGCCGAGGTTGGACTAGGGGCTCCTACGAGCAGTACTTC
>TRBV4-2|TRBJ1-4|NA|TRBD1
CASSQALGTANEKLFF
TGTGCCAGCAGCCAAGCTCTTGGGACAGCTAATGAAAAACTGTTTTTT
>TRBV11-2|TRBJ2-1|NA|TRBD2
CASSFSGRENEQFF
TGTGCCAGCAGCTTTAGCGGGAGGGAAAATGAGCAGTTCTTC
>TRBV4-2|TRBJ2-7|NA|TRBD1
CASSQDGTGHEQYF
TGTGCCAGCAGCCAAGATGGGACAGGGCACGAGCAGTACTTC
>TRBV5-1|TRBJ1-1|NA|TRBD1
CASSFRTGTGHTEAFF
TGCGCCAGCAGCTTCCGGACCGGGACAGGGCACACTGAAGCTTTCTTT
>TRBV27|TRBJ1-1|once|NA
CASSLGRGREAFF
TGTGCCAGCAGTTTGGGCAGGGGTCGAGAAGCTTTCTTT
>TRBV2|TRBJ2-7|NA|TRBD1
CASSELDRGRDEQYF
TGTGCCAGCAGTGAGTTAGACAGGGGGCGAGACGAGCAGTACTTC
>TRBV5-1|TRBJ2-1|NA|NA
CASSFQSGYNEQFF
TGCGCCAGCAGCTTTCAAAGCGGCTACAATGAGCAGTTCTTC
>TRBV19|TRBJ2-7|NA|NA
CASSIDSSARYEQYF
TGTGCCAGTAGTATAGATTCTTCAGCTCGCTACGAGCAGTACTTC
>TRBV13|TRBJ1-3|NA|NA
CASSLGGYSGNTIYF
TGTGCCAGCAGCTTGGGCGGGTACTCTGGAAACACCATATATTTT
>TRBV28|TRBJ1-1|NA|TRBD1
CASSSQGVNTEAFF
TGTGCCAGCAGTTCGCAGGGGGTAAACACTGAAGCTTTCTTT
>TRBV18|TRBJ1-2|once|TRBD1
CASSPGQENLGNYGYTF
TGTGCCAGCTCACCTGGACAGGAAAATTTGGGCAACTATGGCTACACCTTC
>TRBV5-4|TRBJ2-5|NA|NA
CASRGDFQETQYF
TGTGCCAGCAGGGGGGACTTCCAAGAGACCCAGTACTTC
>TRBV9|TRBJ2-3|NA|TRBD1
CASSRDRRTDTQYF
TGTGCCAGCAGCCGGGACAGGCGCACAGATACGCAGTATTTT
>TRBV4-2|TRBJ2-1|few|TRBD2
CASRITGGDVEQFF
TGTGCCAGCAGGATAACGGGAGGCGACGTTGAGCAGTTCTTC
>TRBV6-1|TRBJ2-2|few|NA
CASSAQGSTGELFF
TGTGCCAGCAGTGCCCAGGGAAGTACCGGGGAGCTGTTTTTT